The clone carrying this T cell receptor (beta chain) was found many times. The target antigen is unknown. Amplification yielded TCR beta CDR3 regions, with RNA transcripts as the source. RT-PCR in the first round (using the HTBI primer set) targeted the TCR CDR3. TCRdb analysed the multiplex PCR reads with MiXCR anew, one entry per CDR3 protein. The sample includes under 300,000 distinct CDR3 sequences, roughly 14% seen only once; the top ten take 10% to 15%. The data belong to a study of T cells in Graves' hyperthyroidism and ophthalmopathy. Study-level points and caveats: Stable hyperthyroidism and ophthalmopathy were separated using 13 V-J signatures.

With a duration under 2 months, the hyperthyroidism was newly diagnosed in patients aged 18 to 65. Diagnoses rested on clinical symptoms, serum thyroxine and TRAb, thyroid ultrasound and orbital computed tomography. The sample comprised blood. The source is a woman aged 35 to 49 with Graves' hyperthyroidism that later progressed to Graves' ophthalmopathy.

The CDR3 DNA reads as TGTGCCAGCAGCCATTCCGCCTACGAGCAGTACTTC. Amino acids: CASSHSAYEQYF. This sequence joins TRBV3-1 and TRBJ2-7; unclear D gene. V lost 3 bases to trimming and J lost 2 bases, with 5 bases between them. CDR1 is LGHDT, CDR2 YNNKEL, per germline (reference sequence). The CDR3 is 12 residues long.